One and the same sample provided the 31 T cell receptor beta chains below, sequenced in a study of CD8 T cells in Susac syndrome. The RNA input was about 0.5 to 1 ug, and it was reverse transcribed with random hexamers. TCRdb reprocessed the immunoSEQ multiplex PCR reads via MiXCR and lists one record per CDR3 protein. Among roughly 140,000 distinct CDR3 sequences listed, about 94% were seen once. Sequenced input: CD8+ T cells from PBMCs. Receptors originate from a human donor in good health.

V and J are TRBV20-1 and TRBJ2-3; 7 nucleotides agree with TRBD1. Germline assignment: CDR1 DFQATT and CDR2 SNEGSKA (reference sequence). Trimming at V came to 4 bases and at J to 10 bases, leaving 5 bases not matched to a gene. The CDR3 spans 11 residues. CDR3 region: CSAIQGVSQYF. CDR3 in DNA: TGCAGTGCTATTCAGGGGGTGTCGCAGTATTTT.

The chain carries TRBV30 and TRBJ1-1; D uncertain. Trimming took off 1 base at V and 4 bases at J, with 10 bases between the two ends. The germline gives CDR1 GTSNPN, CDR2 SVGIG (reference sequence). This CDR3 has 13 amino acids. CDR3 residues: CAWSGGFTTEAFF. CDR3 sequence (DNA): TGTGCCTGGAGTGGGGGATTTACCACTGAAGCTTTCTTT.

This chain joins TRBV28 and TRBJ2-1, with 14 bases that match TRBD2. V shed 7 bases, J shed 7 bases, and the junction held 3 bases outside the gene matches. Per the germline V gene, CDR1 is MDHEN and CDR2 is SYDVKM. The CDR3 has 14 residues. For the CDR3, the DNA is TGTGCCAGCATTGGGACTAGCGGGAGTAATGAGCAGTTCTTC. Its protein product is CASIGTSGSNEQFF.

The V and J genes are TRBV16 and TRBJ2-1, with D maybe TRBD1 (5 bases). V dropped 0 bases and J dropped 6 bases, with 9 bases sitting between them. Germline CDR1 reads KGHSY; CDR2 reads FQNENV. The CDR3 is made up of 14 amino acids. CDR3 bases: TGTGCCAGCAGCCAATCGCCAGGGTTCAATGAGCAGTTCTTC. Its translation: CASSQSPGFNEQFF.

The rearrangement joins TRBV5-4 to TRBJ2-1, with D uncertain. The V end lost 1 base, the J end lost 8 bases, and 13 bases lay between the germline ends. There are 14 residues in the CDR3. CDR1 and CDR2 from the germline V gene are SGHNT and YYREEE (reference sequence). The CDR3 sequence is CASSLRARFDEQFF. The CDR3 DNA reads TGTGCCAGCAGCTTGAGGGCTAGGTTCGATGAGCAGTTCTTC.

The J gene is TRBJ2-2, the V gene TRBV7-6, with no clear D. Germline V gene sequence: CDR1 SGHVS, CDR2 FNYEAQ. V was pared by 5 bases and J by 7 bases, with 17 bases between. This CDR3 has 15 residues. CDR3 nucleotide sequence: TGTGCCAGCAGCGTCCCCGCATTAAATCGCGGGGAGCTGTTTTTT. Amino acids: CASSVPALNRGELFF.

J is TRBJ2-6 and V is TRBV27, with D possibly matching TRBD1 (5 bases). Trimming took off 3 bases at V and 5 bases at J, with 14 bases between the two ends. Germline V gene data show CDR1 as MNHEY and CDR2 as SMNVEV (reference sequence). This CDR3 is built from 16 residues. The CDR3 DNA reads as TGTGCCAGCAGTTTTGGGGCAGGGTTCCGGGCCAACGTCCTGACTTTC. Its translation is CASSFGAGFRANVLTF.

The chain employs TRBV7-8 and TRBJ2-5; 10 bases line up with TRBD1. Germline CDR1 is SGHVS and CDR2 is FQNEAQ. The CDR3 spans 15 residues. The V and J ends lost 1 base and 4 bases, in that order; junction bases with no gene match: 3. The CDR3 coding sequence is TGTGCCAGCAGCTTAGTGCGGGACAGGGGAGAGACCCAGTACTTC. As protein: CASSLVRDRGETQYF.

The chain joins TRBV28 to TRBJ1-2; TRBD1 might be the D (5 bases). There are 13 residues in the CDR3. Per the germline V gene, CDR1 is MDHEN and CDR2 is SYDVKM. Trimming left V 5 bases short and J 4 bases short, with 11 bases between. This chain's CDR3 is CASSQEGIYGYTF. In nucleotides, the CDR3 is TGTGCCAGCAGTCAGGAGGGGATCTATGGCTACACCTTC.

This CDR3 is CASSQHGTRRNQPQHF. CDR3 nucleotides: TGCGCCAGCAGTCAACACGGGACCAGAAGGAATCAGCCCCAGCATTTT. The chain has TRBV23-1 and TRBJ1-5, with TRBD1 as a possible D gene (5 bases). TRBV23-1 is an ORF, and what it does is uncertain. The CDR3 length is 16 residues. Trimming took off 2 bases at V and 4 bases at J, with 15 bases between the two ends.

The chain couples TRBV4-1 to TRBJ2-1; D gene uncertain. Germline V gene lookup returns CDR1 MGHRA and CDR2 YSYEKL. Trimming cost V 6 bases and J 4 bases, with 16 bases left between them. The CDR3 loop spans 15 amino acids. In nucleotides, the CDR3 is TGCGCCAGCAGGCTTTTATCCTCCTCATACAATGAGCAGTTCTTC. Protein sequence: CASRLLSSSYNEQFF.

This chain uses TRBV4-3 with TRBJ2-1; 10 nucleotides align to TRBD2. The CDR3 is made up of 18 amino acids. CDR1 is LGHNA and CDR2 is YSLEER in the germline V gene. The V segment lost 1 base and the J segment 5 bases; nucleotides outside the gene matches: 11. CDR3 sequence reads: CASSQATILAGYDNEQFF. For the CDR3, the DNA is TGCGCCAGCAGCCAAGCAACCATACTAGCGGGATACGACAATGAGCAGTTCTTC.

V and J are TRBV25-1 and TRBJ1-2; a possible D gene is TRBD1 (6 bases). This CDR3 is 16 amino acids long. Trimming took 4 bases from V and 8 from J, leaving 23 bases between them. The germline gives CDR1 MGHDK, CDR2 SYGVNS. CDR3 residues: CASSATARTVHRGYTF. CDR3 sequence (DNA): TGTGCCAGCAGTGCAACCGCTCGGACAGTGCATAGGGGCTACACCTTC.

The J gene is TRBJ2-7, the V gene TRBV29-1; D unresolved. Germline CDR1 SQVTM, CDR2 ANQGSEA. This CDR3 has 12 residues. Trimming shortened V by 4 bases and J by 2 bases, and 9 bases separated the two germline ends. The CDR3 reads CSVVCQTYEQYF. The CDR3 bases are TGCAGCGTTGTATGTCAGACCTACGAGCAGTACTTC.

The V and J genes are TRBV3-1 and TRBJ2-4; 9 bases are shared with TRBD2. The CDR3 runs 15 residues. Germline CDR1 LGHDT, CDR2 YNNKEL (reference sequence). The V and J ends lost 1 base and 5 bases, in that order; junction bases with no gene match: 3. CDR3 sequence reads: CASSQGLAEQNIQYF. Here the CDR3 DNA reads TGTGCCAGCAGCCAAGGACTAGCGGAACAAAACATTCAGTACTTC.

In its sample, this clonotype was seen once. V usage is TRBV29-1 and J usage is TRBJ1-2, with no clear D. Germline CDR1 reads SQVTM; CDR2 reads ANQGSEA. The CDR3 covers 15 residues. Trimming cost V 0 bases and J 8 bases, with 19 bases left between them. The CDR3 region has the DNA TGCAGCGTTGAAGATCTCGAGGGCAGTTGGGCGGGCTACACCTTC. It is translated as CSVEDLEGSWAGYTF.

The chain is built from TRBV4-3 and TRBJ2-5; TRBD2 is a possible D gene (6 bases). The CDR3 is 15 residues long. CDR1 is LGHNA and CDR2 is YSLEER in the germline V gene. Trimming left V 0 bases short and J 2 bases short, with 10 bases between. The CDR3, as DNA: TGCGCCAGCAGCCAAGATGGGCGGGGACAAGAGACCCAGTACTTC. As protein: CASSQDGRGQETQYF.

In DNA, the CDR3 is TGCAGTGCTAGAGTTAAGGGCCTGTTACCGGATGAAGCTTTCTTT. This translates into CSARVKGLLPDEAFF. The chain couples TRBV20-1 to TRBJ1-1; D unresolved. The V end was cut by 1 base, the J end by 7 bases, with 19 bases between. CDR3 length: 15 amino acids. Germline CDR1 reads DFQATT; CDR2 reads SNEGSKA (reference sequence).

The chain uses TRBV4-2 and TRBJ1-1; possibly TRBD1 for D (6 bases). From germline, CDR1 is LGHNA and CDR2 YNFKEQ. There are 12 residues in the CDR3. V was cut by 8 bases and J by 4 bases, with 11 bases left in between. The CDR3 DNA reads TGTGCCAGCGGGGGGCTAAGCACTGAAGCTTTCTTT. It codes for CASGGLSTEAFF.

This clonotype is a singleton in its sample. In DNA, the CDR3 is TGTGCCAGCAGCGAAACTAGTGGCTACGAGCAGTACTTC. As protein: CASSETSGYEQYF. The chain is built from TRBV7-6 and TRBJ2-7; D is possibly TRBD2 (5 bases). The CDR3 totals 13 residues. V lost 5 bases and J 3 bases, leaving 11 bases between the germline ends. Germline-derived CDR1 and CDR2 are SGHVS and FNYEAQ.

The chain employs TRBV30 and TRBJ2-1; TRBD2 might be the D (6 bases). V was shortened by 4 bases and J by 8 bases, with 15 bases between the two germline ends. From germline, CDR1 is GTSNPN and CDR2 SVGIG (reference sequence). CDR3 length: 13 amino acids. The CDR3 sequence is CAWTRDFNDEQFF. For the CDR3, the DNA is TGTGCCTGGACACGGGACTTTAACGATGAGCAGTTCTTC.

The chain has TRBV12-3 or TRBV12-4 and TRBJ2-7; D not resolved. V lost 0 bases, J lost 0 bases, and 3 bases lay in between. The CDR3 extends over 13 amino acids. CDR3 sequence reads: CASSLATSYEQYF. CDR3 coding DNA: TGTGCCAGCAGTTTAGCCACCTCCTACGAGCAGTACTTC.

The chain recombines TRBV9 with TRBJ2-1, with 7 bases matching TRBD2. CDR3 size: 16 residues. Germline V gives CDR1 SGDLS, CDR2 YYNGEE. V dropped 0 bases and J dropped 2; count of bases not matched to a gene: 5. The CDR3 sequence is CASSVEIAGTYNEQFF. The DNA for the CDR3 is TGTGCCAGCAGCGTAGAAATAGCGGGCACCTACAATGAGCAGTTCTTC.

The chain links TRBV5-1 to TRBJ2-5, with 11 bases lining up with TRBD1. Germline V gene sequence: CDR1 SGHRS, CDR2 YFSETQ. CDR3 length equals 16 residues. V lost 1 base and J lost 1; bases outside the gene matches: 3. CDR3 nucleotides: TGCGCCAGCAGCTTGCGGGACAGGGGGATCCAAGAGACCCAGTACTTC. Protein: CASSLRDRGIQETQYF. Full variable domain (remainder filled in from reference TRBV5-1 and TRBJ2-5): KAGVTQTPRYLIKTRGQQVTLSCSPISGHRSVSWYQQTPGQGLQFLFEYFSETQRNKGNFPGRFSGRQFSNSRSEMNVSTLELGDSALYLCASSLRDRGIQETQYFGPGTRLLVL.

The chain uses TRBV4-3 and TRBJ2-1, with D possibly TRBD2 on 5 matching bases. There are 14 residues in the CDR3. The germline V gene encodes CDR1 LGHNA and CDR2 YSLEER. Trimming took 2 bases from V and 8 from J, leaving 13 bases between them. The chain's CDR3 is CASSQRRAGHEQFF. In DNA form, the CDR3 reads TGCGCCAGCAGCCAAAGAAGGGCGGGCCATGAGCAGTTCTTC.

The J gene is TRBJ2-2, the V gene TRBV29-1, with 9 bases matching TRBD1. Germline CDR1 reads SQVTM; CDR2 reads ANQGSEA. V dropped 4 bases and J dropped 8; count of bases not matched to a gene: 2. The CDR3 sequence is 12 residues long. For the CDR3, the DNA is TGCAGCGTTGGTGGGACAGGGGGGGAGCTGTTTTTT. Encoded protein: CSVGGTGGELFF.

This clonotype has a single count. V is TRBV3-1 and J is TRBJ2-7, with TRBD1 matching over 9 bases. This CDR3 spans 15 amino acids. Germline V gene data show CDR1 as LGHDT and CDR2 as YNNKEL (reference sequence). After removal of 2 bases from V and 2 bases from J, the junction contained 4 bases not matched to a gene. The CDR3 loop is CASSQSGTGTYEQYF. CDR3 sequence (DNA): TGTGCCAGCAGCCAATCGGGGACAGGGACCTACGAGCAGTACTTC.

The J gene is TRBJ2-5, the V gene TRBV28, with a tentative D call TRBD1 (6 bases). The V gene lost 5 bases and the J gene lost 3 bases, with 16 bases spanning the gap. Germline-derived CDR1 and CDR2 are MDHEN and SYDVKM. The CDR3 contains 15 residues. This CDR3 reads CASSIGQREKETQYF. CDR3 coding DNA: TGTGCCAGCAGTATAGGACAGCGAGAAAAAGAGACCCAGTACTTC.

V is TRBV27 and J is TRBJ2-5; TRBD1 is a possible D gene (6 bases). CDR3 length: 12 amino acids. Germline V gene lookup returns CDR1 MNHEY and CDR2 SMNVEV (reference sequence). V shed 8 bases and J shed 4 bases, with 11 bases lying between them. CDR3 sequence (DNA): TGTGCCAGCGGGCAGGGGTCAGAGACCCAGTACTTC. It codes for CASGQGSETQYF.

In its sample, this clonotype was seen once. The chain recombines TRBV27 with TRBJ2-7; no firm D call. V was clipped by 4 bases and J by 6 bases, with 10 bases between them. From germline, CDR1 is MNHEY and CDR2 SMNVEV (reference sequence). The CDR3 runs 12 residues. CDR3 bases: TGTGCCAGCAGTTCAATCGACGCCGAGCAGTACTTC. Its translation: CASSSIDAEQYF.

The rearrangement joins TRBV13 to TRBJ2-1; TRBD2 agrees at 9 bases. The CDR3 spans 17 residues. Germline lookup yields CDR1 PRHDT and CDR2 FYEKMQ (reference sequence). With 5 bases clipped from V and 8 bases from J, the junction kept 16 bases outside the gene matches. The CDR3 sequence is CASSARGCSGSWDEQFF. CDR3 nucleotides: TGTGCCAGCAGCGCACGGGGGTGTAGCGGGAGTTGGGATGAGCAGTTCTTC.